These T cell receptor beta chains were read from a single sample in a study of CD8+CD57+ T cells in acquired aplastic anemia. TCRdb reprocessed the reads via MiXCR and lists one record per CDR3 protein. In the table there are 150,000 to 170,000 distinct CDR3 sequences, about 54% of which are singletons. Sequencing used sorted CD4+, CD8+, or CD8+CD57+ T cells (not recorded which) from PBMCs. The receptors derive from a human donor with aplastic anemia. Both conserved end residues are part of each CDR3. The order of the fields is D gene, CDR3 length, J gene, V gene, clone size, CDR3 DNA, CDR3 protein. D genes are given only for firm matches. The size field is filled for only some rows; it gives once, few, many or a size class.

.,13,TRBJ2-2,TRBV7-2,.,TGTGCCAGCAGCTTATCAGTTGGCGGGGAGCTGTTTTTT,CASSLSVGGELFF
TRBD1,16,TRBJ1-6,TRBV19,.,TGTGCCAGTAGTATGGGGGACAGGGGGAGTAATTCACCCCTCCACTTT,CASSMGDRGSNSPLHF
TRBD1,13,TRBJ1-2,TRBV2,.,TGTGCCACCCGGACAGGATTAGAGTATGGCTACACCTTC,CATRTGLEYGYTF
.,15,TRBJ2-7,TRBV19,many,TGTGCCAGTAGTATAGGGGCCGGGCCCTCCTACGAGCAGTACTTC,CASSIGAGPSYEQYF
TRBD1,14,TRBJ2-5,TRBV19,many,TGTGCCAGTAGTCTGACAGGGGGCGAAGAGACCCAGTACTTC,CASSLTGGEETQYF
.,12,TRBJ2-7,TRBV10-3,.,TGTGCCATCAGTGTTAGCCCCTACGAGCAGTACTTC,CAISVSPYEQYF
.,16,TRBJ2-5,TRBV5-8,.,TGTGCCAGCAGCATTGGACTACCCGAGAGGGAGGAGACCCAGTACTTC,CASSIGLPEREETQYF
.,15,TRBJ2-5,TRBV13,many,TGTGCCAGCAGCTTAGGTACCTCGCGAGACCCAGTATATACCTTC,CASSLGTSRDPVYTF
.,14,TRBJ1-6,TRBV29-1,many,TGCAGCGTTTCTGGGGGAGTGGATAATTCACCCCTCCACTTT,CSVSGGVDNSPLHF
TRBD2,18,TRBJ2-1,TRBV27,.,TGTGCCAGCAGTTTATCGACTAGCGGGGGTTTGCCCTACAATGGGCAGTTCTTC,CASSLSTSGGLPYNGQFF
.,15,TRBJ1-2,TRBV6-5,many,TGTGCCAGCAGTTACGCCGCTATTGGGGGGGGCGGCTACACCTTC,CASSYAAIGGGGYTF
.,12,TRBJ2-7,TRBV20-1,many,TGCAGTGCTAGAGATTCGGGTTCCGAGCAGTACTTC,CSARDSGSEQYF
.,11,TRBJ2-5,TRBV29-1,.,TGCAGCGTGATACCTCAAGAGACCCAGTACTTC,CSVIPQETQYF
.,14,TRBJ1-2,TRBV20-1,.,TGCAGTGCGGAGGCAGGGTTAGGTTCCTATGGCTACACCTTC,CSAEAGLGSYGYTF
TRBD1,14,TRBJ1-6,TRBV9,.,TGTGCCAGCAGAACGGGACAGGCGAATTCACCCCTCCACTTT,CASRTGQANSPLHF
TRBD1,13,TRBJ1-2,TRBV20-1,.,TGCAGTGCACGGCAGGGGGCATATGATGGCTACACCTTC,CSARQGAYDGYTF
.,14,TRBJ1-5,TRBV5-6,many,TGTGCCAGCAGCTGGGGGCATAGCAATCAGCCCCAGCATTTT,CASSWGHSNQPQHF
.,10,TRBJ2-7,TRBV20-1,.,TGCAGTGCTAGGAGGTACGAGCAGTACTTC,CSARRYEQYF
TRBD1,11,TRBJ2-7,TRBV29-1,.,TGCAGCGTGGGACAGAACTACGAGCAGTACTTC,CSVGQNYEQYF
TRBD2,12,TRBJ2-3,TRBV2,few,TGTGCCAGCGGTCGCGGGAGGAGTACGCAGTATTTT,CASGRGRSTQYF
TRBD1,16,TRBJ1-2,TRBV7-9,many,TGTGCCAGCAGCACCACCGACGACAGGGGGCATGATGGCTACACCTTC,CASSTTDDRGHDGYTF
.,14,TRBJ1-2,TRBV7-7,few,TGTGCTAGCAGCTTACACCGGCAGAGGGATGGCTACACCTTC,CASSLHRQRDGYTF
TRBD1,15,TRBJ1-2,TRBV7-6,many,TGTGCCAGCAGCTTAGAGGGGGCCGAGGGCTATGGCTACACCTTC,CASSLEGAEGYGYTF
TRBD2,13,TRBJ2-3,TRBV2,.,TGTGCCAGCAGGGCTAGCGGGAGAGGTACGCAGTATTTT,CASRASGRGTQYF
.,11,TRBJ2-7,TRBV10-3,.,TGTGCCACCCTTGAGGCCTACGAGCAGTACTTC,CATLEAYEQYF
.,16,TRBJ1-6,TRBV6-4,many,TGTGCCAGCAGTGACCCGGGGCACACCGGGAGGTCACCCCTCCACTTT,CASSDPGHTGRSPLHF
TRBD1,12,TRBJ2-7,TRBV29-1,once,TGCAGCGTTGAGACAGGGATCCACGAGCAGTACTTC,CSVETGIHEQYF
TRBD1,16,TRBJ1-1,TRBV20-1,.,TGCAGTGCTCCAATATGGGACAGGGGTACGAACACTGAAGCTTTCTTT,CSAPIWDRGTNTEAFF
.,15,TRBJ1-3,TRBV5-1,.,TGCGCCAGCAGCTTGAGGGGGGGCTCTGGAAACACCATATATTTT,CASSLRGGSGNTIYF
.,15,TRBJ2-1,TRBV20-1,.,TGCAGTGCTAGTGGTGCTACTAACTCCTACAATGAGCAGTTCTTC,CSASGATNSYNEQFF
TRBD2,17,TRBJ2-3,TRBV15,.,TGTGCCACCAGCAGCTTGGGTAGCGGGGGGGCCCCAGATACGCAGTATTTT,CATSSLGSGGAPDTQYF
TRBD1,15,TRBJ1-4,TRBV14,many,TGTGCCAGCAGCCAAGGCGACAGGGGGAATGAAAAACTGTTTTTT,CASSQGDRGNEKLFF
.,14,TRBJ1-4,TRBV20-1,many,TGCAGTGCTAGAGATCACAGGGTCTCTGAAAAACTGTTTTTT,CSARDHRVSEKLFF
TRBD2,16,TRBJ2-5,TRBV19,.,TGTGCCAGTAGTACTACTCTGACTAGCGGGGAAGAGACCCAGTACTTC,CASSTTLTSGEETQYF
.,14,TRBJ2-6,TRBV6-4,many,TGTGCCAGCAGTGACAACTCTGGGGCCAACGTCCTGACTTTC,CASSDNSGANVLTF
.,15,TRBJ1-4,TRBV15,.,TGTGCCACCAGCAGTACGGGGGGTCCGAGGGAAAAACTGTTTTTT,CATSSTGGPREKLFF
.,15,TRBJ1-5,TRBV20-1,.,TGCAGTGCTAGCGCCTCAGGGAAGGAAAATCAGCCCCAGCATTTT,CSASASGKENQPQHF
TRBD1,14,TRBJ2-1,TRBV7-9,many,TGTGCCAGCAGCCCTCAAGACAGGGGAAATGAGCAGTTCTTC,CASSPQDRGNEQFF
.,15,TRBJ1-5,TRBV19,.,TGTGCCAGTAGTACTAGCGGGGGATACAATGAGCCCCAGCATTTT,CASSTSGGYNEPQHF
.,15,TRBJ2-3,TRBV2,.,TGTGCCAGCAGTGAAGCGCTTGGGCGCGGAGATACGCAGTATTTT,CASSEALGRGDTQYF
.,14,TRBJ2-7,TRBV24-1,.,TGTGCCACCAGTGAGGGGACACTCGACTACGAGCAGTACTTC,CATSEGTLDYEQYF
.,14,TRBJ1-1,TRBV20-1,.,TGCAGTGCTAGAGTGGGTCAGAAGAACACTGAAGCTTTCTTT,CSARVGQKNTEAFF
.,14,TRBJ2-1,TRBV29-1,.,TGCAGCGTTGGTCGGATCGGGTACTACAATGAGCAGTTCTTC,CSVGRIGYYNEQFF
TRBD1,14,TRBJ1-5,TRBV15,medium-sized,TGTGCCACCAGTGCAGGACAGGAGAATCAGCCCCAGCATTTT,CATSAGQENQPQHF
.,17,TRBJ2-3,TRBV20-1,many,TGCAGTGCTAGAGATTGGGGAACCCCGGGTGCACGAGGTACGCAGTATTTT,CSARDWGTPGARGTQYF
TRBD1,19,TRBJ1-5,TRBV11-2,many,TGTGCCAGCAGCTCCCTTCGGGGACAGGGGGCAGGAAGCAATCAGCCCCAGCATTTT,CASSSLRGQGAGSNQPQHF
.,12,TRBJ1-6,TRBV20-1,few,TGCAGTGCACAGTCCTGGGATTCACCCCTCCACTTT,CSAQSWDSPLHF
TRBD1,16,TRBJ2-7,TRBV15,.,TGTGCCACCAGCAACAGGGGATTTCAAACTCTCTACGAGCAGTACTTC,CATSNRGFQTLYEQYF
.,14,TRBJ2-7,TRBV5-1,many,TGCGCCAGCAGCTTGGAACAGGGAACGGACGAGCAGTACTTC,CASSLEQGTDEQYF
.,15,TRBJ2-7,TRBV28,.,TGTGCCAGCAGTTTATCCGGCTATAGTTTCAACGAGCAGTACTTC,CASSLSGYSFNEQYF
TRBD2,15,TRBJ2-7,TRBV2,few,TGTGCCAGCAGTGAGGGACTAGCGGACATCTACGAGCAGTACTTC,CASSEGLADIYEQYF
TRBD2,14,TRBJ2-4,TRBV12-3/TRBV12-4,few,TGTGCCAGCAGCCACTTTGGCGGGGGAAACATTCAGTACTTC,CASSHFGGGNIQYF
TRBD1,14,TRBJ1-1,TRBV29-1,.,TGCAGCGTTGAAGAACAGGGGGGGAACACTGAAGCTTTCTTT,CSVEEQGGNTEAFF